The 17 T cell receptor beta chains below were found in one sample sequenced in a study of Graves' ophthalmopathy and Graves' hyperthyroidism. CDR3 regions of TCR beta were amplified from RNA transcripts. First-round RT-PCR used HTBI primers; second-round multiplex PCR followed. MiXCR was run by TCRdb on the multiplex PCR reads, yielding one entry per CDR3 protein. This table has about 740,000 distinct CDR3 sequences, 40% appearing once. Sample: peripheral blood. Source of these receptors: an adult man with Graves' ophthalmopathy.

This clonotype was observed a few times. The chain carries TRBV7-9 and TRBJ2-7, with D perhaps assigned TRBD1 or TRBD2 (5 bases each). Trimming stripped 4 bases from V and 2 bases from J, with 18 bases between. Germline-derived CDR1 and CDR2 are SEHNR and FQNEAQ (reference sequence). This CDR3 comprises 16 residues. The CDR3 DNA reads TGTGCCAGCAGCTCACTCCCCCGGGGCAGAACCTACGAGCAGTACTTC. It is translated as CASSSLPRGRTYEQYF.

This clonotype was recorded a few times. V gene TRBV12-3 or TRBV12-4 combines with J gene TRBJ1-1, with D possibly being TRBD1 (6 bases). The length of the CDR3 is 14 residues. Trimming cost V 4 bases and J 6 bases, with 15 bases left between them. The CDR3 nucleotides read TGTGCCAGCAGTTACTCGAAAGGGGGGGCTGAAGCTTTCTTT. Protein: CASSYSKGGAEAFF.

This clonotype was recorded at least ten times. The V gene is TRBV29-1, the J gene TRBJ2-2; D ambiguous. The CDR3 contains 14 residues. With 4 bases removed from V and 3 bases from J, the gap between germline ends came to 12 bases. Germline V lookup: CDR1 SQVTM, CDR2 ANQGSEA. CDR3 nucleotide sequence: TGCAGCGTTGTGCGGCCAGAATACACCGGGGAGCTGTTTTTT. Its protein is CSVVRPEYTGELFF.

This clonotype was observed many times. The CDR3 loop reads CASLRDHTEAFF. Here the CDR3 DNA reads TGTGCCAGCCTTCGGGACCACACTGAAGCTTTCTTT. The V and J genes are TRBV12-3 or TRBV12-4 and TRBJ1-1; possibly TRBD1 for D (5 bases). The CDR3 extends over 12 amino acids. Deletions cut 8 bases from V and 3 bases from J, with 10 bases between.

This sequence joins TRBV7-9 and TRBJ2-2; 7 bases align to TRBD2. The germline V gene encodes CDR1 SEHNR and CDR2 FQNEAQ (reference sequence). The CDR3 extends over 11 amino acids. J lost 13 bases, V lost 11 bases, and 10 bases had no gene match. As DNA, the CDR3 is TGTGCCTGGAGTGCGGCGGGAGTGCTGTTTTTT. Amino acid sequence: CAWSAAGVLFF.

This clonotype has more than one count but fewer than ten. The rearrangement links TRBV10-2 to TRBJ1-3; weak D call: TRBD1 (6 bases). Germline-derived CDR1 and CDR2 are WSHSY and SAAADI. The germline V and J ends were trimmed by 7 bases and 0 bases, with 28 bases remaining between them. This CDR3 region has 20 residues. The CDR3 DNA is TGCGCCAGCACTTCCGGGGGGAGGGACAACCACCATCTCTCTGGAAACACCATATATTTT. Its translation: CASTSGGRDNHHLSGNTIYF.

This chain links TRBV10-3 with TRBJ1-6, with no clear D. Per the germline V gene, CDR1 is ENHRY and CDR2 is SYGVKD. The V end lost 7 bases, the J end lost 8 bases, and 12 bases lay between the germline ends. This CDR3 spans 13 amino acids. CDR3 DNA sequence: TGTGCCATCACCAGCGAGGAGGATTCACCCCTCCACTTT. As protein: CAITSEEDSPLHF.

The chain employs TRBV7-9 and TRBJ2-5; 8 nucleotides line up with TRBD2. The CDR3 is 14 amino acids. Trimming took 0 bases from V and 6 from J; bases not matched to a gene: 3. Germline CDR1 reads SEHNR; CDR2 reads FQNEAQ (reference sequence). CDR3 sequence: CASSLASSGQTQYF. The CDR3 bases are TGTGCCAGCAGCTTAGCCTCTAGCGGGCAGACCCAGTACTTC.

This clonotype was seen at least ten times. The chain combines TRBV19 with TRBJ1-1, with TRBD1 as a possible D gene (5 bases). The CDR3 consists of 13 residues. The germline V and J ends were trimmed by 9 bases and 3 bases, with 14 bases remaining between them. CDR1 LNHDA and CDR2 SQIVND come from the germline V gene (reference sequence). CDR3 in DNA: TGTGCCAGCAAGCCGGACACCTACACTGAAGCTTTCTTT. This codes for CASKPDTYTEAFF. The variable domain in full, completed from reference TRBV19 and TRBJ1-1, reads DGGITQSPKYLFRKEGQNVTLSCEQNLNHDAMYWYRQDPGQGLRLIYYSQIVNDFQKGDIAEGYSVSREKKESFPLTVTSAQKNPTAFYLCASKPDTYTEAFFGQGTRLTVV.

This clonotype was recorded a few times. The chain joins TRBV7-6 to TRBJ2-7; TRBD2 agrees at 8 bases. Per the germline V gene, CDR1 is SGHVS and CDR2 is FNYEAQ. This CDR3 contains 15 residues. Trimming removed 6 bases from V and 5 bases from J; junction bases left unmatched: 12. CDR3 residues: CASSYIREGPNEQYF. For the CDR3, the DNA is TGTGCCAGCAGTTACATTCGGGAGGGCCCGAACGAGCAGTACTTC.

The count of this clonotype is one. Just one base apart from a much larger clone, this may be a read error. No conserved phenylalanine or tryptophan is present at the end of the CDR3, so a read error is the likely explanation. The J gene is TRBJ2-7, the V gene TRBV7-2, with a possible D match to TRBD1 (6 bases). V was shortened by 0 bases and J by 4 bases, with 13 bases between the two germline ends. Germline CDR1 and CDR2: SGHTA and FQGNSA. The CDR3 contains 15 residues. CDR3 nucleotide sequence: TGTGCCAGCAGCTTAGCTGGCCAGGGGCTGTACGAGCAGTACTGC. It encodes CASSLAGQGLYEQYC.

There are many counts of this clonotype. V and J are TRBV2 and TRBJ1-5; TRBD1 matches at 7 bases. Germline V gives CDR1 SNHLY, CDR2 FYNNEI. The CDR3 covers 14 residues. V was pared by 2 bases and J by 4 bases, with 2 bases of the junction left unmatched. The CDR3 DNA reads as TGTGCCAGCAGTGAACCGGGACAGAATCAGCCCCAGCATTTT. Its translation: CASSEPGQNQPQHF.

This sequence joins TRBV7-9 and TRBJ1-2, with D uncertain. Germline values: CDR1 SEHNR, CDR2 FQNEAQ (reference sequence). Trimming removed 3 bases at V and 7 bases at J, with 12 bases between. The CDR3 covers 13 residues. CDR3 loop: CASSFRPSTGYTF. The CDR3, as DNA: TGTGCCAGCAGCTTTCGGCCATCGACTGGCTACACCTTC.

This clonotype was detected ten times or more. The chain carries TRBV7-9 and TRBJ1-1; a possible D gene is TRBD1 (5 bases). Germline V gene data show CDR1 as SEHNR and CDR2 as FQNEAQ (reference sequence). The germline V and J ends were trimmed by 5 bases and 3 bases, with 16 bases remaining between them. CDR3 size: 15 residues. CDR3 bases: TGTGCCAGCAGCCCCGACCCGGGACGGGACACTGAAGCTTTCTTT. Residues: CASSPDPGRDTEAFF. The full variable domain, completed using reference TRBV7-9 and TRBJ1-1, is DTGVSQNPRHKITKRGQNVTFRCDPISEHNRLYWYRQTLGQGPEFLTYFQNEAQLEKSRLLSDRFSAERPKGSFSTLEIQRTEQGDSAMYLCASSPDPGRDTEAFFGQGTRLTVV.

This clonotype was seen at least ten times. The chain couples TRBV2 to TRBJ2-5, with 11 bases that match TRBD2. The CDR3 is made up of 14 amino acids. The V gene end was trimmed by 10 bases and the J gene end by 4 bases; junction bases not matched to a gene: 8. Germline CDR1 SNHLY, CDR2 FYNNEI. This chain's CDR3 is CATGLAGSGETQYF. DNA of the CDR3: TGTGCCACCGGACTAGCGGGTAGCGGAGAGACCCAGTACTTC.

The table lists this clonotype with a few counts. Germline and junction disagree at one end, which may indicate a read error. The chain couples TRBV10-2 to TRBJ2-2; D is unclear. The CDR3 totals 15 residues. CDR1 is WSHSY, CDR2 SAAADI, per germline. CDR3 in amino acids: CASSDMGSSTGELFF. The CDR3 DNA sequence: TGTGCCAGCAGTGATATGGGGTCGAGCACCGGGGAGCTGTTTTTT.

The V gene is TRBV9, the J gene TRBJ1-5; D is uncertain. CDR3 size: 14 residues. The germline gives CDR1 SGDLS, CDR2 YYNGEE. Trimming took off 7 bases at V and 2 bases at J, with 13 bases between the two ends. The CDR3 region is CASSTKPGNQPQHF. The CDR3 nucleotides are TGTGCCAGCTCCACGAAACCGGGCAATCAGCCCCAGCATTTT.